This entry lists 32 T cell receptor beta chains sequenced from one sample in a study of blood T cell repertoires in COVID-19. This table comes from immunoSEQ multiplex PCR, and its TCRdb copy is limited to in-frame clones, with some not included. Among some 50,000 clones listed, around 84% were seen once. Material for sequencing was peripheral blood. These receptors were obtained from a human donor in a cohort sampled during active COVID-19.

The gene calls are TRBV10-3 and TRBJ1-5, with D possibly matching TRBD1 (6 bases). The V end lost 3 bases, the J end lost 10 bases, and 16 bases lay between the germline ends. This CDR3 is built from 14 residues. Looked up from germline, CDR1 is ENHRY and CDR2 is SYGVKD. CDR3 residues: CAISEDRTLGPQHF. CDR3 nucleotides: TGTGCCATCAGTGAAGACAGGACCCTTGGACCCCAGCATTTT.

The chain employs TRBV14 and TRBJ2-7; TRBD1 is a possible D gene (6 bases). CDR1 and CDR2 (germline): SGHDN, FVKESK. The CDR3 loop spans 14 amino acids. Trimming pared 5 bases from V and 2 bases from J, leaving 13 bases between. The CDR3 region is CASSSGTLTYEQYF. The CDR3 coding sequence is TGTGCCAGCAGCTCAGGGACACTCACCTACGAGCAGTACTTC.

The rearrangement uses TRBV12-3 or TRBV12-4 and TRBJ1-5; D is unresolved. CDR3 length equals 13 residues. The V end was cut by 5 bases, the J end by 2 bases, with 7 bases between. The CDR3 is CASSTKGNQPQHF. The CDR3 nucleotides are TGTGCCAGCAGTACTAAAGGCAATCAGCCCCAGCATTTT.

The rearrangement links TRBV11-3 to TRBJ2-1; D perhaps matches TRBD2 (5 bases). CDR1 is SGHNT and CDR2 is YENEEA in the germline V gene. This CDR3 region has 13 residues. V was cut by 3 bases and J by 3 bases, with 6 bases left in between. As DNA, the CDR3 is TGTGCCAGCAGCTTCGGGGACTACAATGAGCAGTTCTTC. Protein: CASSFGDYNEQFF.

This chain links TRBV11-2 with TRBJ2-3; D possibly corresponds to TRBD2 (5 bases). Trimming removed 1 base at V and 2 bases at J, with 13 bases between. There are 16 residues in the CDR3. The germline V gene has CDR1 SGHAT and CDR2 FQNNGV. In DNA form, the CDR3 reads TGTGCCAGCAGCTTAGGAGTATGGGGAGACACAGATACGCAGTATTTT. Protein product: CASSLGVWGDTDTQYF.

V and J are TRBV5-1 and TRBJ1-2, with D unclear. Germline CDR1 reads SGHRS; CDR2 reads YFSETQ. Between the trimmed V and J ends, which lost 4 bases and 2 bases, there was a span of 12 bases. The CDR3 is 14 residues long. CDR3 nucleotides: TGCGCCAGCAGCGCCCAATTTGGCAACTATGGCTACACCTTC. It specifies CASSAQFGNYGYTF.

The chain is built from TRBV19 and TRBJ1-1; TRBD1 matches 8 bases. Germline V lookup: CDR1 LNHDA, CDR2 SQIVND (reference sequence). The CDR3 totals 17 residues. The ends lost 7 bases at V and 4 bases at J; junction bases unmatched: 17. The CDR3 coding sequence is TGTGCCAGTATTACGAGACAGGGGTCTCTTCTGGGCACTGAAGCTTTCTTT. This gives the protein CASITRQGSLLGTEAFF.

Worth noting for this clone: A junction boundary mismatches the germline segment, possibly from a read error. This sequence joins TRBV5-1 and TRBJ1-1; D unresolved. There are 15 residues in the CDR3. Germline CDR1 SGHRS, CDR2 YFSETQ. The CDR3 nucleotides read TGCGCCAGCAACTTGTTTACCCCGGGATCCACTGAAGCTTTCTTT. Translating it yields CASNLFTPGSTEAFF.

V gene TRBV6-5 combines with J gene TRBJ1-5; 8 nucleotides match TRBD1. Germline CDR1 MNHEY, CDR2 SVGAGI. J was trimmed by 3 bases and V by 8 bases; bases with no gene match: 9. This CDR3 contains 15 residues. The CDR3 DNA is TGTGCCAGCGCTATTGACAGGGGATTCAATCAGCCCCAGCATTTT. Translating gives CASAIDRGFNQPQHF.

This chain links TRBV10-3 with TRBJ2-5; the D gene is possibly TRBD2 (7 bases). The CDR3 is made up of 13 amino acids. The germline CDR1 and CDR2 sequences are ENHRY and SYGVKD. V was clipped by 6 bases and J by 5 bases, with 13 bases between them. CDR3 in DNA: TGTGCCATCAGCGGGGGGCCGAAGGAGACCCAGTACTTC. The encoded protein is CAISGGPKETQYF.

This clone was picked up a small number of times. This chain uses TRBV29-1 with TRBJ1-3; possibly TRBD1 for D (6 bases). CDR1 is SQVTM, CDR2 ANQGSEA, per germline. The CDR3 runs 16 residues. Trimming cost V 2 bases and J 4 bases, with 18 bases left between them. As DNA, the CDR3 is TGCAGCGTTGAATACCCAGGGGAAGCGAGGGGAAACACCATATATTTT. Amino acid sequence: CSVEYPGEARGNTIYF. Complete variable domain (other parts from reference TRBV29-1 and TRBJ1-3): SAVISQKPSRDICQRGTSLTIQCQVDSQVTMMFWYRQQPGQSLTLIATANQGSEATYESGFVIDKFPISRPNLTFSTLTVSNMSPEDSSIYLCSVEYPGEARGNTIYFGEGSWLTVV.

V and J are TRBV19 and TRBJ2-7, with D possibly TRBD1 on 6 matching bases. The germline CDR1 and CDR2 sequences are LNHDA and SQIVND (reference sequence). The CDR3 sequence is 15 residues long. Trimming took off 1 base at V and 2 bases at J, with 12 bases between the two ends. This CDR3 is CASSIVQGNTYEQYF. In DNA, the CDR3 is TGTGCCAGTAGTATAGTTCAGGGGAACACCTACGAGCAGTACTTC.

The chain carries TRBV11-2 and TRBJ2-7, with 11 positions matching TRBD1. The V and J ends lost 3 bases and 3 bases, in that order; junction bases with no gene match: 4. Germline V lookup: CDR1 SGHAT, CDR2 FQNNGV. CDR3 length equals 15 residues. The CDR3 nucleotides are TGTGCCAGCAGCTTCGCCGGGACAGGGGGCTACGAGCAGTACTTC. Translation gives CASSFAGTGGYEQYF.

This chain links TRBV7-6 with TRBJ2-1, with TRBD2 identical over 10 bases. Trimming took 4 bases from V and 4 from J; bases not matched to a gene: 4. Per the germline V gene, CDR1 is SGHVS and CDR2 is FNYEAQ. This CDR3 contains 15 residues. This CDR3 is CASSSLAGGYNEQFF. The CDR3, as DNA: TGTGCCAGCAGCTCATTAGCGGGGGGTTACAATGAGCAGTTCTTC.

V usage is TRBV19 and J usage is TRBJ2-2; the D is unclear. The germline V gene has CDR1 LNHDA and CDR2 SQIVND (reference sequence). There are 14 residues in the CDR3. V lost 5 bases and J lost 5, with 12 bases in between. The CDR3 sequence is CASSAASGTGELFF. The CDR3 nucleotides are TGTGCCAGTAGTGCTGCTTCAGGAACCGGGGAGCTGTTTTTT.

The chain is built from TRBV2 and TRBJ2-1, with TRBD1 matching over 7 bases. Losses at the gene ends were 9 bases for V and 0 bases for J; bases not matched to a gene: 5. Looked up from germline, CDR1 is SNHLY and CDR2 is FYNNEI. The CDR3 extends over 14 amino acids. CDR3 protein: CASADRVSYNEQFF. In nucleotides, the CDR3 is TGTGCCAGTGCAGACAGGGTCTCCTACAATGAGCAGTTCTTC.

This clone has more than one count but fewer than ten. The V and J genes are TRBV6-1 and TRBJ1-5, with D maybe TRBD1 (5 bases). V was clipped by 2 bases and J by 3 bases, with 11 bases between them. Germline V gene sequence: CDR1 MNHNS, CDR2 SASEGT. The CDR3 contains 15 residues. The CDR3 sequence: CASSERRGINQPQHF. The CDR3 bases are TGTGCCAGCAGTGAACGGAGGGGAATCAATCAGCCCCAGCATTTT.

The V call is TRBV7-9, the J call TRBJ1-1; D not resolved. Trimming left V 8 bases short and J 10 bases short, with 5 bases between. The CDR3 covers 8 residues. Germline V gene data show CDR1 as SEHNR and CDR2 as FQNEAQ (reference sequence). The CDR3 sequence: CASPGAFF. In nucleotides, the CDR3 is TGTGCCAGCCCCGGAGCTTTCTTT.

The chain couples TRBV7-2 to TRBJ2-7, with D perhaps TRBD2 (6 bases). This CDR3 has 12 residues. CDR1 is SGHTA and CDR2 is FQGNSA in the germline V gene. V lost 5 bases and J lost 6, with 11 bases in between. The CDR3 nucleotides are TGTGCCAGCAGCAGGACCGGGGGCGAGCAGTACTTC. This codes for CASSRTGGEQYF.

The chain couples TRBV12-3 or TRBV12-4 to TRBJ2-2, with D uncertain. The V and J ends lost 5 bases and 5 bases respectively, with 3 bases between them. The CDR3 is made up of 11 amino acids. CDR3 bases: TGTGCCAGCAGTCGGACCGGGGAGCTGTTTTTT. It is translated as CASSRTGELFF.

The V call is TRBV5-4, the J call TRBJ1-2, with 7 bases matching TRBD1. The V and J ends lost 3 bases and 2 bases, in that order; junction bases with no gene match: 4. The germline CDR1 and CDR2 sequences are SGHNT and YYREEE (reference sequence). This CDR3 is 14 amino acids long. The CDR3 region is CASSSPGQNYGYTF. CDR3 nucleotides: TGTGCCAGCAGCTCCCCGGGACAGAACTATGGCTACACCTTC.

The genes are TRBV4-2 and TRBJ2-1, with TRBD2 matching 7 bases. Germline V gene data show CDR1 as LGHNA and CDR2 as YNFKEQ. Trimming at V came to 1 base and at J to 0 bases, leaving 3 bases not matched to a gene. This CDR3 is 16 amino acids long. CDR3 nucleotides: TGTGCCAGCAGCCAAGGGCGGGGGAGCTCCTACAATGAGCAGTTCTTC. Translated, it gives CASSQGRGSSYNEQFF.

The chain employs TRBV9 and TRBJ2-3, with D possibly TRBD2 on 6 matching bases. CDR3 length: 12 residues. In germline, CDR1 is SGDLS, CDR2 YYNGEE. The ends were cut back, 3 bases at V and 6 bases at J, with 8 bases in the middle. This CDR3 reads CASSARGDTQYF. The CDR3 region has the DNA TGTGCCAGCAGCGCTCGGGGGGATACGCAGTATTTT.

V gene TRBV5-1 combines with J gene TRBJ2-7; a weak D match, TRBD2 (5 bases). Germline V gene data show CDR1 as SGHRS and CDR2 as YFSETQ. Between the trimmed V and J ends, which lost 4 bases and 3 bases, there was a span of 14 bases. The CDR3 has 14 amino acids. CDR3 sequence (DNA): TGCGCCAGCAGCCCCGACGGGAAAGGCTACGAGCAGTACTTC. As protein: CASSPDGKGYEQYF.

This clone was detected only once. This chain joins TRBV5-1 and TRBJ2-7; 7 positions agree with TRBD1. With V trimmed by 0 bases and J by 5 bases, 5 bases remained unmatched. In germline, CDR1 is SGHRS, CDR2 YFSETQ. CDR3 length: 14 amino acids. CDR3 bases: TGCGCCAGCAGCTTGGGACAGGGATTCCACGAGCAGTACTTC. Residues: CASSLGQGFHEQYF.

The chain joins TRBV5-1 to TRBJ2-7; 9 bases match TRBD1. This CDR3 spans 15 amino acids. Looked up from germline, CDR1 is SGHRS and CDR2 is YFSETQ. With V trimmed by 3 bases and J by 3 bases, 7 bases remained unmatched. CDR3 in DNA: TGCGCCAGCAGCTCGGAGACAGGGGGGCTCTACGAGCAGTACTTC. Its protein is CASSSETGGLYEQYF.

The chain combines TRBV19 with TRBJ1-3, with D possibly matching TRBD1 (6 bases). Trimming pared 6 bases from V and 4 bases from J, leaving 13 bases between. The CDR3 is made up of 14 amino acids. CDR1 and CDR2 (germline): LNHDA, SQIVND (reference sequence). The CDR3 region is CASRVTGTGNTIYF. In nucleotides, the CDR3 is TGTGCCAGTAGGGTCACAGGGACCGGAAACACCATATATTTT.

This chain links TRBV5-1 with TRBJ2-5; TRBD2 matches at 8 bases. Unmatched junction bases numbered 2, after V lost 0 bases and J lost 1 base. CDR3 length equals 15 residues. Germline V gene lookup returns CDR1 SGHRS and CDR2 YFSETQ. CDR3 sequence reads: CASSLEAGAQETQYF. The CDR3 DNA sequence: TGCGCCAGCAGCTTGGAAGCGGGGGCCCAAGAGACCCAGTACTTC.

This clone was recorded a few times. This chain links TRBV9 with TRBJ2-7; no clear D. Germline V gene data show CDR1 as SGDLS and CDR2 as YYNGEE. The V gene lost 0 bases and the J gene lost 7 bases, with 8 bases spanning the gap. The CDR3 consists of 12 residues. The CDR3 coding sequence is TGTGCCAGCAGCGTAGAGTTCGGTGAGCAGTACTTC. This codes for CASSVEFGEQYF.

The rearrangement joins TRBV6-1 to TRBJ1-2; the match to TRBD1 covers 8 bases. Germline V gene data show CDR1 as MNHNS and CDR2 as SASEGT. The CDR3 contains 13 residues. With 1 base clipped from V and 8 bases from J, the junction kept 3 bases outside the gene matches. CDR3 in amino acids: CASSEEAGGGYTF. For the CDR3, the DNA is TGTGCCAGCAGTGAAGAGGCAGGGGGCGGCTACACCTTC.

This clone was observed a handful of times. The chain combines TRBV2 with TRBJ2-7, with D unclear. Germline V gene lookup returns CDR1 SNHLY and CDR2 FYNNEI. Trimming cost V 4 bases and J 4 bases, with 14 bases left between them. This CDR3 contains 14 residues. CDR3 in amino acids: CASSVKRPGYEQYF. The CDR3 DNA reads TGTGCCAGCAGTGTAAAGCGACCGGGTTACGAGCAGTACTTC. Full variable domain (outside the CDR3, taken from reference TRBV2 and TRBJ2-7): EPEVTQTPSHQVTQMGQEVILRCVPISNHLYFYWYRQILGQKVEFLVSFYNNEISEKSEIFDDQFSVERPDGSNFTLKIRSTKLEDSAMYFCASSVKRPGYEQYFGPGTRLTVT.

The CDR3 is CASSLLAGAGEQYF. CDR3 in DNA: TGCGCCAGCAGCTTACTAGCGGGAGCAGGGGAGCAGTACTTC. The V call is TRBV5-1, the J call TRBJ2-7, with TRBD2 matching 11 bases. CDR3 length equals 14 residues. CDR1 and CDR2 (germline): SGHRS, YFSETQ. Unmatched junction bases numbered 5, after V lost 2 bases and J lost 7 bases.